These 16 T cell receptor beta chains were all obtained from the same sample, sequenced in a study of chemoradiotherapy in HPV16-positive cancers. The table came from immunoSEQ multiplex PCR; TCRdb's copy has only in-frame clones and leaves some out. The top ten clones hold approximately 5% of a sample with some 30,000 clones, about 80% of them seen once. This specimen consisted of blood, obtained from a patient who underwent chemoradiotherapy. The receptors originated from a human donor with HPV-associated anogenital cancer.

The chain employs TRBV19 and TRBJ1-2, with D unclear. Germline CDR1 and CDR2: LNHDA and SQIVND (reference sequence). The CDR3 length is 15 residues. With 6 bases removed from V and 1 base from J, the gap between germline ends came to 15 bases. DNA of the CDR3: TGTGCCAGTAGCCCCGTAAAGACATTTAACTATGGCTACACCTTC. It specifies CASSPVKTFNYGYTF.

V and J are TRBV7-9 and TRBJ1-6, with 7 bases lining up with TRBD1. V was clipped by 5 bases and J by 14 bases; unmatched bases: 6. Germline V gene lookup returns CDR1 SEHNR and CDR2 FQNEAQ (reference sequence). The CDR3 runs to 12 residues. This CDR3 reads CASSAQGRALHF. The DNA for the CDR3 is TGTGCCAGCAGCGCACAGGGGCGGGCCCTCCACTTT.

CDR3 in DNA: TGTGCCAGTAGCCATGGGCCGGGCTACGAGCAGTACTTC. Translating gives CASSHGPGYEQYF. This chain joins TRBV19 and TRBJ2-7; D is unresolved. This CDR3 region has 13 residues. Germline values: CDR1 LNHDA, CDR2 SQIVND (reference sequence). Trimming removed 6 bases from V and 3 bases from J, with 12 bases in between.

This clone was seen a single time. This sequence joins TRBV2 and TRBJ2-3; TRBD1 might be the D (5 bases). Trimming removed 6 bases from V and 6 bases from J, with 10 bases in between. This CDR3 contains 12 residues. CDR1 SNHLY and CDR2 FYNNEI come from the germline V gene. CDR3 sequence: CASSRQLDTQYF. CDR3 sequence (DNA): TGTGCCAGCAGCCGACAGCTCGATACGCAGTATTTT. Full variable domain (missing parts from reference TRBV2 and TRBJ2-3): EPEVTQTPSHQVTQMGQEVILRCVPISNHLYFYWYRQILGQKVEFLVSFYNNEISEKSEIFDDQFSVERPDGSNFTLKIRSTKLEDSAMYFCASSRQLDTQYFGPGTRLTVL.

The rearrangement uses TRBV6-5 and TRBJ2-7, with D unresolved. The CDR3 contains 16 residues. Germline V gene lookup returns CDR1 MNHEY and CDR2 SVGAGI. V shed 4 bases and J shed 4 bases, with 20 bases lying between them. The CDR3 nucleotides are TGTGCCAGCAGTTCCACACGACCAAGTGGGAAATACGAGCAGTACTTC. Its translation: CASSSTRPSGKYEQYF.

This sequence joins TRBV13 and TRBJ2-7; TRBD1 matches 7 bases. CDR1 and CDR2 (germline): PRHDT, FYEKMQ (reference sequence). Germline trimming cut 3 bases from V and 6 bases from J; bases unmatched to any gene: 8. This CDR3 is built from 14 residues. This CDR3 is CASSLQQGISEQYF. The CDR3 bases are TGTGCCAGCAGCTTGCAACAGGGGATTTCCGAGCAGTACTTC. Combining the CDR3 with reference TRBV13 and TRBJ2-7 gives the whole variable domain AAGVIQSPRHLIKEKRETATLKCYPIPRHDTVYWYQQGPGQDPQFLISFYEKMQSDKGSIPDRFSAQQFSDYHSELNMSSLELGDSALYFCASSLQQGISEQYFGPGTRLTVT.

This chain uses TRBV5-1 with TRBJ2-7; 9 bases map to TRBD1. This CDR3 has 16 residues. Per germline, CDR1 SGHRS and CDR2 YFSETQ. J was trimmed by 2 bases and V by 2 bases; bases with no gene match: 8. The CDR3 sequence: CASSFNTGTGPYEQYF. DNA of the CDR3: TGCGCCAGCAGCTTTAATACCGGGACAGGGCCCTACGAGCAGTACTTC.

The CDR3 nucleotides are TGTGCCAGTACTTTCCCCGGGACAGGGGGTTTTGGAAACACCATATATTTT. Its translation is CASTFPGTGGFGNTIYF. The chain is built from TRBV19 and TRBJ1-3, with 11 bases identical to TRBD1. After removal of 7 bases from V and 3 bases from J, the junction contained 11 bases not matched to a gene. Per germline, CDR1 LNHDA and CDR2 SQIVND (reference sequence). The CDR3 spans 17 residues.

The chain is built from TRBV6-5 and TRBJ2-1; D is undetermined. Per germline, CDR1 MNHEY and CDR2 SVGAGI. Trimming shortened V by 4 bases and J by 2 bases, and 6 bases separated the two germline ends. The CDR3 runs to 13 residues. The CDR3, as DNA: TGTGCCAGCAGTTTAACGGCCTACAATGAGCAGTTCTTC. This encodes CASSLTAYNEQFF.

Regarding this clone: One junction end disagrees with the germline gene, perhaps due to a read error. This chain links TRBV20-1 with TRBJ1-2, with a possible D match to TRBD1 (5 bases). The CDR3 covers 11 residues. Looked up from germline, CDR1 is DFQATT and CDR2 is SNEGSKA (reference sequence). The CDR3 DNA reads as TGCAGTGCCAGAGCGGGGACTGGCTACACCTTC. Protein sequence: CSARAGTGYTF.

A few counts support this clone. The chain recombines TRBV6-4 with TRBJ2-2; D gene unclear. CDR3 length: 14 amino acids. The germline V gene has CDR1 MRHNA and CDR2 SNTAGT. V lost 2 bases to trimming and J lost 1 base, with 5 bases between them. The CDR3 coding sequence is TGTGCCAGCAGTGACGGGGAGAACACCGGGGAGCTGTTTTTT. Translation: CASSDGENTGELFF.

The chain joins TRBV6-6 to TRBJ2-2; 8 nucleotides line up with TRBD1. V shed 2 bases and J 4 bases; nucleotides not matched to a gene: 0. This CDR3 has 14 residues. In germline, CDR1 is MNHNY, CDR2 SVGAGI (reference sequence). The CDR3 loop is CASSYQGATGELFF. The CDR3 coding sequence is TGTGCCAGCAGTTACCAGGGGGCCACCGGGGAGCTGTTTTTT.

The V and J genes are TRBV19 and TRBJ2-5, with D perhaps matching TRBD1 (5 bases). The ends were cut back, 4 bases at V and 1 base at J, with 10 bases in the middle. The CDR3 totals 14 residues. Germline loops: CDR1 LNHDA, CDR2 SQIVND (reference sequence). The CDR3 bases are TGTGCCAGTAGTACCCGACAGTTCCAAGAGACCCAGTACTTC. Translated: CASSTRQFQETQYF.

This clone was seen a handful of times. J is TRBJ1-1 and V is TRBV7-6, with TRBD1 as a possible D gene (5 bases). The V gene lost 4 bases and the J gene lost 1 base, with 13 bases spanning the gap. Per the germline V gene, CDR1 is SGHVS and CDR2 is FNYEAQ. CDR3 length: 15 residues. The CDR3 region is CASSSPGGANTEAFF. DNA of the CDR3: TGTGCCAGCAGCTCCCCGGGAGGGGCGAACACTGAAGCTTTCTTT.

The chain recombines TRBV7-2 with TRBJ1-1; TRBD1 is a possible D gene (6 bases). Germline V gene data show CDR1 as SGHTA and CDR2 as FQGNSA. The length of the CDR3 is 16 residues. V dropped 5 bases and J dropped 0 bases, with 16 bases sitting between them. The CDR3 bases are TGTGCCAGCAGCCAGCACCTCGGACAGATGAACACTGAAGCTTTCTTT. Translation gives CASSQHLGQMNTEAFF.

V gene TRBV7-6 combines with J gene TRBJ2-2; tentatively, D is TRBD1 (5 bases). V was cut by 5 bases and J by 6 bases, with 16 bases left in between. Germline CDR1 reads SGHVS; CDR2 reads FNYEAQ. The CDR3 sequence is 15 residues long. For the CDR3, the DNA is TGTGCCAGCAGCACGCCCTATACAGGTCCCGGGGAGCTGTTTTTT. It is translated as CASSTPYTGPGELFF.